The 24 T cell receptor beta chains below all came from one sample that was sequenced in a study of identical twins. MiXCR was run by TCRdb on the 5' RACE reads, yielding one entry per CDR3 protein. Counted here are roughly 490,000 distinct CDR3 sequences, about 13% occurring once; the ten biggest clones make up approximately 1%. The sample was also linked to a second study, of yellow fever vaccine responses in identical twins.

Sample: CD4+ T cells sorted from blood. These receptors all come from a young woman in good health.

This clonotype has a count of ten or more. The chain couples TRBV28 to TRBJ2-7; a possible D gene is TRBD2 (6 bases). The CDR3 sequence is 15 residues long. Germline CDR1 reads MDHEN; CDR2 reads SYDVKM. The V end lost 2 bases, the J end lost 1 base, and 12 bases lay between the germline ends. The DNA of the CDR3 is TGTGCCAGCAGTTTAGGGGGGACCGGTTCCTACGAGCAGTACTTC. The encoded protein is CASSLGGTGSYEQYF.

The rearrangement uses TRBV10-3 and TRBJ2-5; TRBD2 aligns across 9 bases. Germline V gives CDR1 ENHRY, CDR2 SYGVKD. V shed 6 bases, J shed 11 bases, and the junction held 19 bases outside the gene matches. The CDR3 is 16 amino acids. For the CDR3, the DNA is TGTGCCATCAGGAATAATCTAGCGGGGTCATCGGATAATCAGTACTTC. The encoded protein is CAIRNNLAGSSDNQYF.

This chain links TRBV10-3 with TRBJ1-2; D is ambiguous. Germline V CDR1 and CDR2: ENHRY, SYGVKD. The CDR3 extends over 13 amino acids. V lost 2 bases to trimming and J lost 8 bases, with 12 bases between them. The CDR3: CAISEAGRGGYTF. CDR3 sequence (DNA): TGTGCCATCAGTGAGGCAGGCCGGGGAGGCTACACCTTC.

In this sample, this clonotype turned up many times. CDR3 amino acids: CATREGRDASTDTQYF. In DNA, the CDR3 is TGTGCCACCAGAGAGGGGCGAGACGCTAGCACAGATACGCAGTATTTT. The J gene is TRBJ2-3, the V gene TRBV15; D is tentatively TRBD1 or TRBD2 (5 bases each). Germline V gives CDR1 LNHNV, CDR2 YYDKDF (reference sequence). Between the trimmed V and J ends, which lost 6 bases and 0 bases, there was a span of 16 bases. CDR3 length: 16 amino acids. The full variable domain, completed using reference TRBV15 and TRBJ2-3, is DAMVIQNPRYQVTQFGKPVTLSCSQTLNHNVMYWYQQKSSQAPKLLFHYYDKDFNNEADTPDNFQSRRPNTSFCFLDIRSPGLGDTAMYLCATREGRDASTDTQYFGPGTRLTVL.

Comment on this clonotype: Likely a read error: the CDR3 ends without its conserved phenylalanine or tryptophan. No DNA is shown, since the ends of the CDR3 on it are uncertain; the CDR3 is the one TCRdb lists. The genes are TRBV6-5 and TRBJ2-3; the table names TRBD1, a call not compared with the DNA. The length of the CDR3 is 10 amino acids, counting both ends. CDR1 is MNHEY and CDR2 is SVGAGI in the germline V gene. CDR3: CASTGQGGGY.

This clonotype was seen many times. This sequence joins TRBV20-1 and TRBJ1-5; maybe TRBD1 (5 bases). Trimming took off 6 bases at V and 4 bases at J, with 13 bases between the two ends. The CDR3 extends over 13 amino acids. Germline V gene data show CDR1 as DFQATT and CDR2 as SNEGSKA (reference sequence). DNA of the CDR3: TGCAGTGCCTCTACAGGTCCTAATCAGCCCCAGCATTTT. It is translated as CSASTGPNQPQHF.

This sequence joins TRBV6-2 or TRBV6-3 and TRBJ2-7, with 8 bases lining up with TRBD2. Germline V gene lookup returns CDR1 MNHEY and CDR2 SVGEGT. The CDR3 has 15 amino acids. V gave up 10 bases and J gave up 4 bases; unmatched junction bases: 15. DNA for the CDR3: TGTGCCACCCAGGGACCTCCGGGACTAGGTTACGAGCAGTACTTC. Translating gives CATQGPPGLGYEQYF.

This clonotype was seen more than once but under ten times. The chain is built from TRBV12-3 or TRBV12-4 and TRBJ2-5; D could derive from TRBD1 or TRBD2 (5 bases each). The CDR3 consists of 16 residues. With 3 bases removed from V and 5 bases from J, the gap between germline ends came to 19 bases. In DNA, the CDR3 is TGTGCCAGCAGTTTTGGCGGGCCAGGGATGGGTGAGACCCAGTACTTC. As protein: CASSFGGPGMGETQYF.

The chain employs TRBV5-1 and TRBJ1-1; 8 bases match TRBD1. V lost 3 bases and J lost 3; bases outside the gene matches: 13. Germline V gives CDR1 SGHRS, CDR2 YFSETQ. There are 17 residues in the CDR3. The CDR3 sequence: CASSSYPQGVVDTEAFF. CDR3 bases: TGCGCCAGCAGCTCGTACCCACAGGGGGTGGTTGACACTGAAGCTTTCTTT.

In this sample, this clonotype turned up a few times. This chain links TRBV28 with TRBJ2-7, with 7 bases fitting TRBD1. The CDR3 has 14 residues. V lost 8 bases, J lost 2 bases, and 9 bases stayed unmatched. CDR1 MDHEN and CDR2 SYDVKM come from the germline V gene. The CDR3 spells CASHTTGTAYEQYF. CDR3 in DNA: TGTGCCAGCCACACGACAGGGACCGCCTACGAGCAGTACTTC.

CDR3 region: CASQGAGGQETQYF. DNA for the CDR3: TGTGCCAGCCAGGGGGCAGGGGGGCAAGAGACCCAGTACTTC. The V and J genes are TRBV30 and TRBJ2-5; 8 nucleotides agree with TRBD1. V trimming: 8 bases; J trimming: 2 bases; junction bases outside the gene matches: 10. Looked up from germline, CDR1 is GTSNPN and CDR2 is SVGIG (reference sequence). The CDR3 loop spans 14 amino acids. The full variable domain, rest sourced from reference TRBV30 and TRBJ2-5, is SQTIHQWPATLVQPVGSPLSLECTVEGTSNPNLYWYRQAAGRGLQLLFYSVGIGQISSEVPQNLSASRPQDRQFILSSKKLLLSDSGFYLCASQGAGGQETQYFGPGTRLLVL.

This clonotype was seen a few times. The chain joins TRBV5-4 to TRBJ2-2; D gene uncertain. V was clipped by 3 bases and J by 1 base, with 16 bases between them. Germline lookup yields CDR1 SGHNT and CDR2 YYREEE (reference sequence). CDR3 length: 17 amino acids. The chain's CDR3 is CASSYGLSTRNTGELFF. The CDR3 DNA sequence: TGTGCCAGCAGCTATGGGCTCTCGACTCGGAACACCGGGGAGCTGTTTTTT.

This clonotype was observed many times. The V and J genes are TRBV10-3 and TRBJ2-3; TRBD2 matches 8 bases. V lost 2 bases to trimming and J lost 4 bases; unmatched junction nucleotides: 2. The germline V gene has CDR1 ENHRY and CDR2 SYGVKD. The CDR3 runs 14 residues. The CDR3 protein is CAISESGSADTQYF. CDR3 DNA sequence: TGTGCCATCAGTGAGAGCGGGAGTGCAGATACGCAGTATTTT.

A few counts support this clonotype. CDR3 amino acids: CASSGGTRQFF. Here the CDR3 DNA reads TGTGCCAGCAGTGGAGGGACTAGACAGTTCTTC. The chain recombines TRBV2 with TRBJ2-1; 8 bases are a match to TRBD2. J was trimmed by 13 bases and V by 4 bases; bases with no gene match: 3. The V gene's germline CDR1 is SNHLY and CDR2 FYNNEI. The CDR3 has 11 amino acids. Using reference TRBV2 and TRBJ2-1 for the parts outside the CDR3, the full variable domain is EPEVTQTPSHQVTQMGQEVILRCVPISNHLYFYWYRQILGQKVEFLVSFYNNEISEKSEIFDDQFSVERPDGSNFTLKIRSTKLEDSAMYFCASSGGTRQFFGPGTRLTVL.

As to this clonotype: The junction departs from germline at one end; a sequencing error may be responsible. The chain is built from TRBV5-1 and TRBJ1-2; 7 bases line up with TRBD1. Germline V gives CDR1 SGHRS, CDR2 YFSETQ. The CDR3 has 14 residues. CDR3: CASTRAGGNDGYTF. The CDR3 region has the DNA TGCGCCAGCACCCGGGCAGGGGGTAACGATGGCTACACCTTC.

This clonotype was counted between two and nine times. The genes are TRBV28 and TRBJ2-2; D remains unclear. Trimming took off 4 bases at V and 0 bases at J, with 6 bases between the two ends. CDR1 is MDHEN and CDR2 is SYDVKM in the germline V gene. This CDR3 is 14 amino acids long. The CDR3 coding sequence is TGTGCCAGCAGTTCCCACCCGAACACCGGGGAGCTGTTTTTT. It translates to CASSSHPNTGELFF.

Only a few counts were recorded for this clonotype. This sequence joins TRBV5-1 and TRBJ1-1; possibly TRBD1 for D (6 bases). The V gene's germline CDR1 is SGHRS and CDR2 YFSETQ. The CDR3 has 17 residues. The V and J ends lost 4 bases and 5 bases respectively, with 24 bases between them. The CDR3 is CASSRLGGGRGETEAFF. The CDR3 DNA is TGCGCCAGCAGCAGACTAGGGGGGGGGCGAGGGGAAACTGAAGCTTTCTTT.

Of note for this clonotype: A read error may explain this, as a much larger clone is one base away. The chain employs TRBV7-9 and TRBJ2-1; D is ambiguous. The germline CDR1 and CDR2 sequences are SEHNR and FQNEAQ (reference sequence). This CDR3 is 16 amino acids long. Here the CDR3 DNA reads TGTGCCAGCGCTACCCCATCGACCCCCACAAACAATGAGCTGTTCTTC. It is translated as CASATPSTPTNNELFF.

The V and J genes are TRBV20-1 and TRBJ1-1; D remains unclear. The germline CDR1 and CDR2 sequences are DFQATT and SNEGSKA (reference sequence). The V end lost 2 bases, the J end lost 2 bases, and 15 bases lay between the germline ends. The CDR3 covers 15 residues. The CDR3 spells CSARRPGLGNTEAFF. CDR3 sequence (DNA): TGCAGTGCTAGACGACCGGGCCTAGGTAACACTGAAGCTTTCTTT.

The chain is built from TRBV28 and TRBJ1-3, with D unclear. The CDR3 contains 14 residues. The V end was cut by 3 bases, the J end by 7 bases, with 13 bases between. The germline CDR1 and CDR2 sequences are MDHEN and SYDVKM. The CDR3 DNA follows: TGTGCCAGCAGTTTGACACATCTGGGTAACACCATATATTTT. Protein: CASSLTHLGNTIYF.

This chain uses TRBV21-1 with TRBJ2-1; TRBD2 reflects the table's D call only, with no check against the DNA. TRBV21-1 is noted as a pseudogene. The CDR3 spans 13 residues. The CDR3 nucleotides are TGTGCCAGCAGCAGGGAGCGGGGTGGGGAGCAGTTCTTC. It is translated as CASSRERGGEQFF.

This CDR3 is CASSEGQGALGYTF. DNA of the CDR3: TGTGCCAGCAGTGAAGGCCAGGGGGCGCTGGGCTACACCTTC. The chain is built from TRBV25-1 and TRBJ1-2, with 8 bases aligning to TRBD1. With V trimmed by 2 bases and J by 8 bases, 7 bases remained unmatched. The CDR3 loop spans 14 amino acids. Germline V lookup: CDR1 MGHDK, CDR2 SYGVNS.

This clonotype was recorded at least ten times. The CDR3 bases are TGCAGCGTCCCAACGGCGCGGGGGGGGACCCCCCGGGATACGCAGTATTTT. Its translation: CSVPTARGGTPRDTQYF. The chain carries TRBV29-1 and TRBJ2-3, with TRBD2 identical over 9 bases. Germline assignment: CDR1 SQVTM and CDR2 ANQGSEA. Trimming cost V 6 bases and J 6 bases; bases outside gene matches: 19. This CDR3 has 17 amino acids.

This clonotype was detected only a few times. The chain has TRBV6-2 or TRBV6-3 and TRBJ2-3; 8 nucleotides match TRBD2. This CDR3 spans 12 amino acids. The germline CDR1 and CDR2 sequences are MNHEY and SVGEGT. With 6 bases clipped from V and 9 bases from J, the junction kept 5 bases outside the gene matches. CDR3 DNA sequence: TGTGCCAGCAGGGGGGGACTAGGAACGCAGTATTTT. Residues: CASRGGLGTQYF.